Below, 20 T cell receptor beta chains from the same sample are listed, as sequenced in a study of cytomegalovirus exposure and HLA in healthy donors. It was with 60 Vbeta and 13 Jbeta primers that the PCR ran. Repertoires were generated with immunoSEQ multiplex PCR, while TCRdb's copy carries only in-frame clones and drops some. The sample carries fewer than 200,000 clones, 75% to 85% recorded once. Specimen: PBMCs. These receptors originate from a woman aged 45-59 years in good health and CMV-seronegative.

This clone is a singleton in its sample. J is TRBJ1-4 and V is TRBV5-6; D is uncertain. The CDR3 runs to 15 residues. Germline lookup yields CDR1 SGHDT and CDR2 YYEEEE. V was trimmed by 4 bases and J by 7 bases, leaving 17 bases between them. The CDR3 DNA reads TGTGCCAGCAGCGTACGAGAGGGAGAGGGTGAAAAACTGTTTTTT. As protein: CASSVREGEGEKLFF. Drawing the rest from reference TRBV5-6 and TRBJ1-4, the complete variable domain is DAGVTQSPTHLIKTRGQQVTLRCSPKSGHDTVSWYQQALGQGPQFIFQYYEEEERQRGNFPDRFSGHQFPNYSSELNVNALLLGDSALYLCASSVREGEGEKLFFGSGTQLSVL.

This rearrangement joins TRBV7-2 to TRBJ2-3; TRBD2 matches 8 bases. Germline CDR1 SGHTA, CDR2 FQGNSA. This CDR3 region has 15 residues. After removal of 0 bases from V and 5 bases from J, the junction contained 4 bases not matched to a gene. DNA for the CDR3: TGTGCCAGCAGCTTAGCCGCGGGGGGTGGAGATACGCAGTATTTT. This translates into CASSLAAGGGDTQYF.

The V call is TRBV10-1, the J call TRBJ2-7; possible D gene TRBD1, 5 bases. V was clipped by 1 base and J by 3 bases, with 16 bases between them. The germline gives CDR1 WNHNN, CDR2 SYGVQD (reference sequence). The CDR3 extends over 16 amino acids. CDR3 in amino acids: CASSELRTPSHYEQYF. CDR3 coding DNA: TGCGCCAGCAGTGAGTTGAGGACACCTTCCCACTACGAGCAGTACTTC.

This chain links TRBV4-1 with TRBJ1-2; 10 positions match TRBD1. The germline V gene has CDR1 MGHRA and CDR2 YSYEKL. V lost 1 base and J lost 8; bases outside the gene matches: 7. The CDR3 sequence is 15 residues long. This chain's CDR3 is CASSQGQGADLGYTF. The DNA of the CDR3 is TGCGCCAGCAGCCAAGGACAGGGGGCAGATTTAGGCTACACCTTC.

This chain links TRBV29-1 with TRBJ1-2; 8 bases map to TRBD1. The CDR3 sequence is 13 residues long. V shed 6 bases and J 8 bases; nucleotides not matched to a gene: 11. Germline CDR1 SQVTM, CDR2 ANQGSEA. The CDR3 protein is CSVRAQGARGYTF. The CDR3 DNA follows: TGCAGCGTACGGGCCCAGGGGGCGAGAGGCTACACCTTC.

The chain links TRBV5-1 to TRBJ2-3; 14 bases match TRBD2. The CDR3 length is 17 residues. Trimming took 0 bases from V and 6 from J; bases not matched to a gene: 6. Germline CDR1 SGHRS, CDR2 YFSETQ. CDR3 in amino acids: CASSLGLAGGPHDTQYF. The CDR3 bases are TGCGCCAGCAGCTTGGGACTAGCGGGAGGGCCACATGATACGCAGTATTTT.

The chain recombines TRBV6-5 with TRBJ2-1; D remains ambiguous. V gave up 7 bases and J gave up 0 bases, with 7 bases separating them. This CDR3 has 13 amino acids. CDR1 and CDR2 (germline): MNHEY, SVGAGI. The CDR3 DNA is TGTGCCAGCATTATCTACTCCTACAATGAGCAGTTCTTC. It specifies CASIIYSYNEQFF.

V usage is TRBV6-4 and J usage is TRBJ2-7; TRBD1 matches 7 bases. Germline trimming cut 0 bases from V and 3 bases from J; bases unmatched to any gene: 29. Germline CDR1 reads MRHNA; CDR2 reads SNTAGT. This CDR3 has 23 residues. Here the CDR3 reads CASSDSAIIFPSARQGRSYEQYF. CDR3 nucleotide sequence: TGTGCCAGCAGTGACTCGGCCATTATCTTTCCGTCAGCCAGACAGGGACGAAGCTACGAGCAGTACTTC.

This rearrangement joins TRBV28 to TRBJ2-2; TRBD1 matches 9 bases. The CDR3 has 16 residues. The germline V gene has CDR1 MDHEN and CDR2 SYDVKM. J lost 5 bases, V lost 3 bases, and 7 bases had no gene match. The DNA for the CDR3 is TGTGCCAGCAGTTTCGGGACAGGGAGAGGGACCGGGGAGCTGTTTTTT. It specifies CASSFGTGRGTGELFF. Variable domain in full (rest from reference TRBV28 and TRBJ2-2): DVKVTQSSRYLVKRTGEKVFLECVQDMDHENMFWYRQDPGLGLRLIYFSYDVKMKEKGDIPEGYSVSREKKERFSLILESASTNQTSMYLCASSFGTGRGTGELFFGEGSRLTVL.

This clone was seen a few times. The chain links TRBV6-5 to TRBJ1-4; D call uncertain. Germline CDR1 reads MNHEY; CDR2 reads SVGAGI. The CDR3 is 14 amino acids. V gave up 5 bases and J gave up 0 bases, with 7 bases separating them. The CDR3 nucleotides read TGTGCCAGCAGTGCTCAGGCAACTAATGAAAAACTGTTTTTT. Residues: CASSAQATNEKLFF.

This clone has a handful of counts. The rearrangement uses TRBV6-1 and TRBJ2-2, with 10 bases that match TRBD2. The V gene end was trimmed by 7 bases and the J gene end by 7 bases; junction bases not matched to a gene: 9. CDR1 MNHNS and CDR2 SASEGT come from the germline V gene. The CDR3 spans 15 residues. CDR3: CASTRSGGVNGELFF. CDR3 in DNA: TGTGCCAGCACCCGAAGCGGGGGGGTTAACGGGGAGCTGTTTTTT.

The gene calls are TRBV5-1 and TRBJ2-3, with 9 bases fitting TRBD2. V dropped 4 bases and J dropped 0; count of bases not matched to a gene: 3. Germline V gene data show CDR1 as SGHRS and CDR2 as YFSETQ. The CDR3 has 15 amino acids. The DNA of the CDR3 is TGCGCCAGCAGCAGCGGGGGGTATAGCACAGATACGCAGTATTTT. Residues: CASSSGGYSTDTQYF.

V is TRBV19 and J is TRBJ2-4, with 7 bases matching TRBD2. Germline CDR1 and CDR2: LNHDA and SQIVND (reference sequence). The CDR3 runs to 14 residues. The V and J ends lost 4 bases and 9 bases, in that order; junction bases with no gene match: 9. The CDR3 loop is CASSTLADAPIQYF. CDR3 sequence (DNA): TGTGCCAGTAGTACTCTAGCGGACGCCCCCATTCAGTACTTC. The full variable domain, with the rest looked up from reference TRBV19 and TRBJ2-4, is DGGITQSPKYLFRKEGQNVTLSCEQNLNHDAMYWYRQDPGQGLRLIYYSQIVNDFQKGDIAEGYSVSREKKESFPLTVTSAQKNPTAFYLCASSTLADAPIQYFGAGTRLSVL.

In its sample, this clone was seen once. This chain uses TRBV9 with TRBJ2-5, with 7 positions matching TRBD1. V gave up 4 bases and J gave up 5 bases; unmatched junction bases: 5. CDR3 size: 13 residues. Per germline, CDR1 SGDLS and CDR2 YYNGEE. The chain's CDR3 is CASSPQGRETQYF. CDR3 coding DNA: TGTGCCAGCAGCCCACAGGGGCGGGAGACCCAGTACTTC. Complete variable domain (other parts from reference TRBV9 and TRBJ2-5): DSGVTQTPKHLITATGQRVTLRCSPRSGDLSVYWYQQSLDQGLQFLIQYYNGEERAKGNILERFSAQQFPDLHSELNLSSLELGDSALYFCASSPQGRETQYFGPGTRLLVL.

The rearrangement uses TRBV29-1 and TRBJ2-2; maybe TRBD1 (5 bases). The germline V gene encodes CDR1 SQVTM and CDR2 ANQGSEA. V lost 3 bases and J 2 bases, leaving 13 bases between the germline ends. The CDR3 is 15 amino acids. The DNA for the CDR3 is TGCAGCGTTGAGGCAGGACATATAAACACCGGGGAGCTGTTTTTT. Translating gives CSVEAGHINTGELFF.

The chain links TRBV5-5 to TRBJ2-7; D might be TRBD1 (5 bases). V shed 0 bases and J shed 12 bases, with 10 bases lying between them. This CDR3 has 11 amino acids. Germline CDR1 is SGHKS and CDR2 is YYEKEE (reference sequence). This CDR3 reads CASSLGQSGYF. CDR3 DNA sequence: TGTGCCAGCAGCTTGGGACAGAGTGGGTACTTC.

CDR3 sequence (DNA): TGCAGCGTTATAGGGGCAGGCTACAATGAGCAGTTCTTC. It translates to CSVIGAGYNEQFF. The gene calls are TRBV29-1 and TRBJ2-1; a possible D gene is TRBD1 (5 bases). V was pared by 5 bases and J by 3 bases, with 11 bases between. This CDR3 region has 13 residues. Germline V gene data show CDR1 as SQVTM and CDR2 as ANQGSEA.

This clone was detected once. The chain has TRBV7-2 and TRBJ1-6, with a weak D call TRBD1 (6 bases). Per germline, CDR1 SGHTA and CDR2 FQGNSA. CDR3 size: 17 residues. The V gene lost 1 base and the J gene lost 7 bases, with 17 bases spanning the gap. CDR3 DNA: TGTGCCAGCAGCTTAGTCAGGGGAGGGAGTCGAAATTCACCCCTCCACTTT. This sequence encodes CASSLVRGGSRNSPLHF.

The J gene is TRBJ1-1, the V gene TRBV13; D unresolved. CDR1 PRHDT and CDR2 FYEKMQ come from the germline V gene (reference sequence). The ends were cut back, 5 bases at V and 1 base at J, with 8 bases in the middle. The CDR3 totals 13 residues. CDR3 region: CASSHSQNTEAFF. CDR3 sequence (DNA): TGTGCCAGCAGCCACAGCCAGAACACTGAAGCTTTCTTT.

The chain links TRBV6-5 to TRBJ2-1; TRBD2 aligns across 11 bases. Germline-derived CDR1 and CDR2 are MNHEY and SVGAGI. The CDR3 covers 16 residues. V dropped 2 bases and J dropped 5; count of bases not matched to a gene: 5. The DNA of the CDR3 is TGTGCCAGCAGTTACACACTAGCGGGAGTCGACAATGAGCAGTTCTTC. Amino acid sequence: CASSYTLAGVDNEQFF.